Listed below are T cell receptor beta chains from one sample, sequenced in a study of blood T cell repertoires in COVID-19. Only in-frame clones appear in the TCRdb table, and some are missing; sequencing was by immunoSEQ multiplex PCR. There are roughly 120,000 clones in the sample; 86% occur only once, and over 4.5% lies in the top ten. Sequencing was performed on peripheral blood. These receptors originate from a human donor in a cohort sampled during active COVID-19. Both conserved end residues are part of each CDR3. The order of the fields is CDR3 DNA, CDR3 protein, clone size, D gene, J gene, V gene. D genes are given only for firm matches. Some rows have no size entry. The others give once, few or many, or a class for an expanded clone.

cdr3_nt: TGTGCCTGGGAGGACAGGTGGGAAAAACTGTTTTTT
cdr3_aa: CAWEDRWEKLFF
clone_size: NA
d_call: TRBD1
j_call: TRBJ1-4
v_call: TRBV30

cdr3_nt: TGTGCCAGCAGCTCCCCCACCGGGACTCAGAATTACGAGCAGTACTTC
cdr3_aa: CASSSPTGTQNYEQYF
clone_size: NA
d_call: NA
j_call: TRBJ2-7
v_call: TRBV5-4

cdr3_nt: TGTGCCAGCAGGACACAGGGGGGAAGCACTGAAGCTTTCTTT
cdr3_aa: CASRTQGGSTEAFF
clone_size: once
d_call: TRBD1
j_call: TRBJ1-1
v_call: TRBV28

cdr3_nt: TGTGCCAGCAGCTTAATCAAAGAGGAGCCCCTGACTGGCTACACCTTC
cdr3_aa: CASSLIKEEPLTGYTF
clone_size: NA
d_call: NA
j_call: TRBJ1-2
v_call: TRBV7-3

cdr3_nt: TGTGCCAGTAGCGACAGGGTCCAAGAAAAACTGTTTTTT
cdr3_aa: CASSDRVQEKLFF
clone_size: NA
d_call: TRBD1
j_call: TRBJ1-4
v_call: TRBV19

cdr3_nt: TGTGCCAGCAGCTTAAAGGGGGGGGATTACCCCTCTGGGGCCAACGTCCTGACTTTC
cdr3_aa: CASSLKGGDYPSGANVLTF
clone_size: NA
d_call: NA
j_call: TRBJ2-6
v_call: TRBV7-6

cdr3_nt: TGTGCCAGCCACGTTACCACTAGCGGTGTGTACAATGAGCAGTTCTTC
cdr3_aa: CASHVTTSGVYNEQFF
clone_size: NA
d_call: TRBD2
j_call: TRBJ2-1
v_call: TRBV7-9

cdr3_nt: TGTGCCAGCAGCCAAGATGGTCAGGGCTACGAGCAGTACTTC
cdr3_aa: CASSQDGQGYEQYF
clone_size: NA
d_call: NA
j_call: TRBJ2-7
v_call: TRBV3-1/TRBV3-2

cdr3_nt: TGTGCCAGCAGTTACTCGACAGCCTCAGATACGCAGTATTTT
cdr3_aa: CASSYSTASDTQYF
clone_size: NA
d_call: NA
j_call: TRBJ2-3
v_call: TRBV6-6

cdr3_nt: TGTGCCAGCAGTTTTCGTCTCTCCGGGACTAGAATAGAAGGCTACGAGCAGTACTTC
cdr3_aa: CASSFRLSGTRIEGYEQYF
clone_size: once
d_call: TRBD2
j_call: TRBJ2-7
v_call: TRBV27

cdr3_nt: TGTGCCAGCAGCCAAAAAAAGCTAGCGGGAGTCGGACACTACGAGCAGTACTTC
cdr3_aa: CASSQKKLAGVGHYEQYF
clone_size: NA
d_call: TRBD2
j_call: TRBJ2-7
v_call: TRBV3-1/TRBV3-2

cdr3_nt: TGTGCCACCAGTGATTTGAGGTTGCGTGCAGGTAGCTCCTACAATGAGCAGTTCTTC
cdr3_aa: CATSDLRLRAGSSYNEQFF
clone_size: NA
d_call: NA
j_call: TRBJ2-1
v_call: TRBV24-1

cdr3_nt: TGTGCCAGCTCACCACTAGCGGGAGGACACAATGAGCAGTTCTTC
cdr3_aa: CASSPLAGGHNEQFF
clone_size: once
d_call: TRBD2
j_call: TRBJ2-1
v_call: TRBV18

cdr3_nt: TGTGCCAGCAGCTTCGGGCGGGAGTCGACCTACGAGCAGTACTTC
cdr3_aa: CASSFGRESTYEQYF
clone_size: NA
d_call: TRBD2
j_call: TRBJ2-7
v_call: TRBV7-8

cdr3_nt: TGTGCCAGCAGCGTACGAGCGGGAGGGGATTACGAGCAGTACTTC
cdr3_aa: CASSVRAGGDYEQYF
clone_size: few
d_call: TRBD2
j_call: TRBJ2-7
v_call: TRBV3-1/TRBV3-2

cdr3_nt: TGTGCCAGTAGTACCTCAGGGGTCCACTATAATTCACCCCTCCACTTT
cdr3_aa: CASSTSGVHYNSPLHF
clone_size: few
d_call: NA
j_call: TRBJ1-6
v_call: TRBV19

cdr3_nt: TGTGCCAGCAGCCTAAGGACTAGCGGGAGGGGGTACGAGCAGTACTTC
cdr3_aa: CASSLRTSGRGYEQYF
clone_size: NA
d_call: TRBD2
j_call: TRBJ2-7
v_call: TRBV7-2

cdr3_nt: TGCGCCAGCAGCTTGGCGTTATCAGGAACAGCATCCTACAATGAGCAGTTCTTC
cdr3_aa: CASSLALSGTASYNEQFF
clone_size: NA
d_call: NA
j_call: TRBJ2-1
v_call: TRBV5-1

cdr3_nt: TGTGCCAAAAAGGAACAGGGTGGGGGCTACACCTTC
cdr3_aa: CAKKEQGGGYTF
clone_size: NA
d_call: NA
j_call: TRBJ1-2
v_call: TRBV19

cdr3_nt: TGTGCCAGCAGCTCCGGACAGGGGGCGCTTATGAACACTGAAGCTTTCTTT
cdr3_aa: CASSSGQGALMNTEAFF
clone_size: NA
d_call: TRBD1
j_call: TRBJ1-1
v_call: TRBV27

cdr3_nt: TGCAGCGTAATAGCGGGAGGGACCGGGGAGCTGTTTTTT
cdr3_aa: CSVIAGGTGELFF
clone_size: NA
d_call: TRBD2
j_call: TRBJ2-2
v_call: TRBV29-1

cdr3_nt: TGCGCCAGCAGCTCCAGGGGACTAGCGATAGGAGCGGATACGCAGTATTTT
cdr3_aa: CASSSRGLAIGADTQYF
clone_size: NA
d_call: TRBD2
j_call: TRBJ2-3
v_call: TRBV5-1

cdr3_nt: TGTGCCAGCAGCTTGGTGGGACTAGCGGGCTACAATGAGCAGTTCTTC
cdr3_aa: CASSLVGLAGYNEQFF
clone_size: NA
d_call: TRBD2
j_call: TRBJ2-1
v_call: TRBV7-2